This T cell receptor beta chain was sequenced for a study of cytomegalovirus exposure and HLA in healthy donors. Researchers ran the PCR with 60 Vbeta and 13 Jbeta primers. Sequenced by immunoSEQ multiplex PCR; TCRdb stores in-frame clones only, minus some. The sample includes tens of thousands of clones, 65% to 85% seen only once; the top ten take about 2.9%. V lost 3 bases to trimming and J lost 8 bases, with 13 bases between them. CDR3 length: 12 amino acids. Germline assignment: CDR1 SQVTM and CDR2 ANQGSEA. Study conclusions and caveats: Other equally common chains were less clonally expanded than HLA-associated TCR beta chains, a later analysis showed.

About this clone: The antigen is undetermined.

The source of this sequence is a man younger than 45 in good health and CMV-seronegative. This sequence joins TRBV29-1 and TRBJ1-2; D may be TRBD1 (6 bases). Sequencing input: PBMCs. The CDR3 bases are TGCAGCGTTGATCCCACAGGGAAAGGCTACACCTTC. Protein: CSVDPTGKGYTF.